Shown below are 26 T cell receptor beta chains from a single sample sequenced in a study of blood T cell repertoires in COVID-19. Profiling relied on immunoSEQ multiplex PCR, and the TCRdb table lists in-frame clones only, not all of them. This sample has around 300,000 clones, with approximately 87% found just once. The sequenced sample was peripheral blood. The receptor set was obtained from a woman aged 45-65 years with active or convalescent COVID-19.

The chain uses TRBV29-1 and TRBJ1-4; weak D call: TRBD1 (5 bases). V was shortened by 4 bases and J by 8 bases, with 11 bases between the two germline ends. There are 12 residues in the CDR3. Germline CDR1 reads SQVTM; CDR2 reads ANQGSEA. In DNA form, the CDR3 reads TGCAGCGTTGTCGGGGGGGAGGAAAAACTGTTTTTT. Its protein is CSVVGGEEKLFF.

The chain is built from TRBV29-1 and TRBJ2-4, with D possibly matching TRBD2 (5 bases). From germline, CDR1 is SQVTM and CDR2 ANQGSEA. V was clipped by 1 base and J by 0 bases, with 10 bases between them. This CDR3 region has 15 residues. This CDR3 reads CSVEARGLAKNIQYF. For the CDR3, the DNA is TGCAGCGTTGAAGCGCGAGGACTAGCCAAAAACATTCAGTACTTC.

The rearrangement joins TRBV18 to TRBJ2-7; TRBD2 agrees at 12 bases. The CDR3 runs 15 residues. Germline values: CDR1 KGHSH, CDR2 LQKENI. The ends lost 6 bases at V and 3 bases at J; junction bases unmatched: 6. The CDR3 loop reads CASSLGTSGYYEQYF. The CDR3 DNA reads TGTGCCAGCTCCCTAGGGACTAGCGGGTACTACGAGCAGTACTTC.

V is TRBV7-3 and J is TRBJ2-7, with 9 bases lining up with TRBD1. The CDR3 is made up of 18 amino acids. Germline CDR1 reads SGHTA; CDR2 reads FQGTGA. V lost 1 base and J lost 8; bases outside the gene matches: 18. The CDR3 DNA follows: TGTGCCAGCAGCTTAATACCCCCCCCGGGGACAGGGAAAATTCAGCAGTACTTC. Protein product: CASSLIPPPGTGKIQQYF.

The chain has TRBV4-3 and TRBJ1-2; D is uncertain. CDR1 LGHNA and CDR2 YSLEER come from the germline V gene. The CDR3 is 16 residues long. The V end lost 0 bases, the J end lost 2 bases, and 13 bases lay between the germline ends. CDR3 in amino acids: CASSQDLASTNYGYTF. The CDR3 nucleotides are TGCGCCAGCAGCCAAGATTTGGCAAGTACGAACTATGGCTACACCTTC.

This CDR3 is CATSRVGTELNYGYTF. The CDR3 nucleotides read TGTGCCACCAGCAGAGTAGGGACAGAGCTAAACTATGGCTACACCTTC. The chain has TRBV15 and TRBJ1-2, with 7 bases identical to TRBD1. V lost 1 base and J lost 2; bases outside the gene matches: 7. There are 16 residues in the CDR3. CDR1 is LNHNV, CDR2 YYDKDF, per germline (reference sequence).

The CDR3 DNA reads TGTGCCAGCAGTTCCGGACAGAACACCGGGGAGCTGTTTTTT. This encodes CASSSGQNTGELFF. This sequence joins TRBV25-1 and TRBJ2-2; TRBD1 is a possible D gene (5 bases). Germline assignment: CDR1 MGHDK and CDR2 SYGVNS. Trimming left V 5 bases short and J 1 base short, with 8 bases between. The CDR3 is 14 amino acids.

This chain connects TRBV6-2 or TRBV6-3 to TRBJ2-1; 7 bases map to TRBD1. The CDR3 consists of 14 residues. Germline V CDR1 and CDR2: MNHEY, SVGEGT. J lost 5 bases, V lost 5 bases, and 6 bases had no gene match. The CDR3 loop is CASSRPGQNNEQFF. The DNA of the CDR3 is TGTGCCAGCAGTCGACCGGGACAGAACAATGAGCAGTTCTTC.

The genes are TRBV28 and TRBJ1-2, with D tentatively TRBD1 (5 bases). Germline values: CDR1 MDHEN, CDR2 SYDVKM. There are 13 residues in the CDR3. V was trimmed by 10 bases and J by 0 bases, leaving 12 bases between them. CDR3 in amino acids: CATSGAANYGYTF. CDR3 nucleotides: TGTGCCACCTCTGGGGCAGCTAACTATGGCTACACCTTC.

The CDR3 DNA is TGTGCCAGCAGCCCTGTTAGCGGGAGATCCTACAATGAGCAGTTCTTC. As protein: CASSPVSGRSYNEQFF. The rearrangement uses TRBV5-4 and TRBJ2-1; the match to TRBD2 covers 9 bases. CDR3 size: 16 residues. With 4 bases clipped from V and 1 base from J, the junction kept 6 bases outside the gene matches. Germline values: CDR1 SGHNT, CDR2 YYREEE (reference sequence).

V usage is TRBV7-2 and J usage is TRBJ2-7, with D possibly matching TRBD1 (6 bases). The germline CDR1 and CDR2 sequences are SGHTA and FQGNSA. The CDR3 has 15 residues. With 5 bases removed from V and 3 bases from J, the gap between germline ends came to 17 bases. The CDR3 spells CASSLDRPPYYEQYF. For the CDR3, the DNA is TGTGCCAGCAGCCTAGACAGGCCACCGTACTACGAGCAGTACTTC.

This chain joins TRBV11-1 and TRBJ1-3; TRBD1 matches at 8 bases. Germline V CDR1 and CDR2: SGHAT, FQDESV (reference sequence). This CDR3 has 15 amino acids. With 4 bases clipped from V and 2 bases from J, the junction kept 4 bases outside the gene matches. The CDR3, as DNA: TGTGCCAGCAGCTCTACGACAGGGGCTGGAAACACCATATATTTT. Amino acids: CASSSTTGAGNTIYF.

The chain employs TRBV7-9 and TRBJ1-2, with D perhaps TRBD1 (5 bases). Germline lookup yields CDR1 SEHNR and CDR2 FQNEAQ (reference sequence). This CDR3 has 14 residues. Trimming took off 2 bases at V and 4 bases at J, with 11 bases between the two ends. The DNA for the CDR3 is TGTGCCAGCAGCTTACCAGGGCAGGGCTATGGCTACACCTTC. Amino acids: CASSLPGQGYGYTF.

The gene calls are TRBV11-3 and TRBJ1-3; D is unresolved. Trimming stripped 6 bases from V and 0 bases from J, with 6 bases between. This CDR3 has 13 amino acids. From germline, CDR1 is SGHNT and CDR2 YENEEA. The CDR3 protein is CASSQNSGNTIYF. CDR3 bases: TGTGCCAGCAGTCAAAACTCTGGAAACACCATATATTTT.

This chain connects TRBV7-3 to TRBJ2-2; TRBD2 aligns across 9 bases. Germline CDR1 SGHTA, CDR2 FQGTGA. V lost 2 bases to trimming and J lost 6 bases; unmatched junction nucleotides: 4. The CDR3 spans 15 residues. The CDR3 sequence is CASSLAGGPPGELFF. DNA for the CDR3: TGTGCCAGCAGCTTAGCGGGAGGGCCACCCGGGGAGCTGTTTTTT.

V usage is TRBV12-3 or TRBV12-4 and J usage is TRBJ2-5; maybe TRBD2 (5 bases). This CDR3 contains 13 residues. V lost 2 bases to trimming and J lost 4 bases, with 8 bases between them. The DNA for the CDR3 is TGTGCCAGCAGTTTACTAGCTCGAGAGACCCAGTACTTC. Amino acid sequence: CASSLLARETQYF.

The V gene is TRBV7-6, the J gene TRBJ2-7; 8 bases are shared with TRBD2. The germline V gene has CDR1 SGHVS and CDR2 FNYEAQ. The V segment lost 4 bases and the J segment 1 base; nucleotides outside the gene matches: 15. The CDR3 runs to 18 residues. For the CDR3, the DNA is TGTGCCAGCAGCTCCCAGGGCTACGGGAGGGCCATGTCCTACGAGCAGTACTTC. Its translation is CASSSQGYGRAMSYEQYF.

The V and J genes are TRBV18 and TRBJ1-2, with D possibly matching TRBD1 (6 bases). From germline, CDR1 is KGHSH and CDR2 LQKENI. This CDR3 is 14 amino acids long. Trimming removed 4 bases at V and 3 bases at J, with 12 bases between. Here the CDR3 reads CASSLGGRDYGYTF. Here the CDR3 DNA reads TGTGCCAGCTCACTCGGGGGGCGCGACTATGGCTACACCTTC.

The chain is built from TRBV28 and TRBJ1-5, with 10 bases aligning to TRBD1. CDR1 and CDR2 (germline): MDHEN, SYDVKM. The V gene end was trimmed by 6 bases and the J gene end by 5 bases; junction bases not matched to a gene: 4. The CDR3 covers 14 residues. The CDR3 sequence: CASRGDRGDQPQHF. The CDR3, as DNA: TGTGCCAGCAGAGGGGACAGGGGCGATCAGCCCCAGCATTTT.

CDR3 sequence: CASSSFAGSSYNEQFF. The CDR3 region has the DNA TGTGCCAGCAGCTCTTTTGCGGGGAGCTCCTACAATGAGCAGTTCTTC. The genes are TRBV7-9 and TRBJ2-1; D is perhaps TRBD2 (6 bases). V was trimmed by 4 bases and J by 0 bases, leaving 13 bases between them. This CDR3 is 16 amino acids long. The germline V gene has CDR1 SEHNR and CDR2 FQNEAQ (reference sequence).

This chain connects TRBV27 to TRBJ1-2; D might be TRBD1 (6 bases). Germline assignment: CDR1 MNHEY and CDR2 SMNVEV (reference sequence). The CDR3 consists of 13 residues. V was cut by 8 bases and J by 4 bases, with 14 bases left in between. As DNA, the CDR3 is TGTGCCAGCGGCCCAGGGGAAAGCTATGGCTACACCTTC. This encodes CASGPGESYGYTF.

The chain carries TRBV20-1 and TRBJ2-5; 8 positions agree with TRBD2. CDR3 length: 15 amino acids. Germline trimming cut 3 bases from V and 0 bases from J; bases unmatched to any gene: 6. Germline values: CDR1 DFQATT, CDR2 SNEGSKA (reference sequence). The CDR3: CSASVAGWYQETQYF. In DNA form, the CDR3 reads TGCAGTGCTAGTGTAGCGGGATGGTACCAAGAGACCCAGTACTTC.

J is TRBJ1-3 and V is TRBV6-5, with 7 positions matching TRBD1. V lost 5 bases to trimming and J lost 6 bases; unmatched junction nucleotides: 7. The CDR3 runs to 14 residues. The V gene's germline CDR1 is MNHEY and CDR2 SVGAGI. The DNA of the CDR3 is TGTGCCAGCAGTACACAGGGGAGGCAAAACACCATATATTTT. Protein: CASSTQGRQNTIYF.

The chain combines TRBV2 with TRBJ2-7, with D perhaps matching TRBD1 (6 bases). There are 12 residues in the CDR3. Germline CDR1 is SNHLY and CDR2 is FYNNEI. Trimming took 4 bases from V and 4 from J, leaving 8 bases between them. CDR3 in amino acids: CASSADRYEQYF. In DNA form, the CDR3 reads TGTGCCAGCAGTGCTGACAGGTACGAGCAGTACTTC.

The rearrangement joins TRBV6-5 to TRBJ1-5; no clear D. The CDR3 covers 12 residues. Germline V gene data show CDR1 as MNHEY and CDR2 as SVGAGI. V gave up 4 bases and J gave up 7 bases, with 8 bases separating them. The chain's CDR3 is CASSSPGQPQHF. DNA of the CDR3: TGTGCCAGCAGTTCTCCCGGGCAGCCCCAGCATTTT.

This clone appeared once. The chain recombines TRBV30 with TRBJ1-2; 7 bases match TRBD1. The germline V gene has CDR1 GTSNPN and CDR2 SVGIG (reference sequence). With 2 bases clipped from V and 3 bases from J, the junction kept 9 bases outside the gene matches. The CDR3 is made up of 15 amino acids. The CDR3 sequence: CAWSPGDSKYYGYTF. CDR3 DNA: TGTGCCTGGAGTCCGGGGGACAGTAAATACTATGGCTACACCTTC. Complete variable domain (other parts from reference TRBV30 and TRBJ1-2): SQTIHQWPATLVQPVGSPLSLECTVEGTSNPNLYWYRQAAGRGLQLLFYSVGIGQISSEVPQNLSASRPQDRQFILSSKKLLLSDSGFYLCAWSPGDSKYYGYTFGSGTRLTVV.